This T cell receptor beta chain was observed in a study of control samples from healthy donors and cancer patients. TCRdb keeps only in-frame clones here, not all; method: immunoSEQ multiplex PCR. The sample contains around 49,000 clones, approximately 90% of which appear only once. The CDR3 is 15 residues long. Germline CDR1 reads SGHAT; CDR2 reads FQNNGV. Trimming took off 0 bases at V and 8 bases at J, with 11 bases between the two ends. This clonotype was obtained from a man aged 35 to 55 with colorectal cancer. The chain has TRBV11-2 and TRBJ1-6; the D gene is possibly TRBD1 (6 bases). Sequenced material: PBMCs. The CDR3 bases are TGTGCCAGCAGCTTAGATCCGGGGGCCTATTCACCCCTCCACTTT. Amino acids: CASSLDPGAYSPLHF.